This TCR beta chain was profiled in a study of T cells after yellow fever vaccination (dated by TCRdb to about 2019). Background on the whole study: Libraries from fractions with low cell numbers were prepared with the SMART-Seq v4 Ultra Low Input RNA kit. The cohort comprised two healthy male donors, one aged 18 to 30 and one aged 30 to 39 years. Bulk TCR alpha and beta repertoires were sequenced longitudinally to track T-cell clones before and after primary and booster YFV17D yellow fever vaccination. Blood was collected at multiple timepoints before and after primary and secondary immunization, and bulk PBMC replicates and cell subsets were isolated. On the study overall, not on this receptor specifically: A small share of clonotypes occurred in both CD4 and CD8 compartments, likely arising from convergent recombination. The secondary T-cell response was found to be weaker but faster than the primary response, with a peak reached on day 5 rather than on day 15. Most clones expanded after primary vaccination (around 97% of CD4 and 88% of CD8) were re-detected after the booster, suggesting that broad memory maintenance occurred. Because only a couple of donors were included in the study, the extent to which the findings can be generalized is limited. Computational filtering was needed because FACS-sorted repertoires could contain abundant contaminating clonotypes from the bulk population.

Worth noting for this clonotype: There is no known antigen for this receptor. It has no much larger one-base neighbor in the sample; base qualities were not kept.

Explained via the paper, the treatment or condition label denotes: live attenuated yellow fever vaccine strain. At every blood-draw timepoint, two biological replicates of bulk PBMCs were collected. A standard Ficoll-Paque protocol was used to isolate PBMCs from peripheral blood. TriZol was used to extract RNA from bulk PBMCs, from CD4 and CD8 fractions, and from dextramer-positive and dextramer-negative fractions. Synthesis of TCR cDNA relied on 5'RACE template switching, a step that introduced a universal primer site along with unique molecular identifiers. Priming for cDNA synthesis came from both the TCR alpha and TCR beta constant segments. Library amplification used two PCR steps, and the second PCR step added sample barcodes and sequencing adapters. Sequencing of libraries was done on Illumina HiSeq 2500 (2x100 bp) or NovaSeq (2x150 bp). Per the source publication's procedure: MIGEC handled demultiplexing of reads and collapsing into UMI consensus sequences, while MiXCR performed V(D)J alignment. Using edgeR on replicate PBMC samples, clonotypes were called vaccine-responding if FDR was below 0.01 and the log2 fold change was above 5 up to day 15. Bulk clonotypes were assigned CD4 or CD8 identity according to which sequenced CD4 or CD8 repertoire held them at higher abundance. Using fastp at Q25 and MiXCR, TCRdb reprocessed the public reads and kept productive beta chains. Each CDR3 protein gets just one entry, which takes the most common genes and DNA from the rows behind it. TCRdb assigned the V and J calls; the authors' analysis was not used. The sample table shows 600,000 to 750,000 distinct CDR3 sequences, and 9% to 15% are seen once. The ten largest make up just under 15% of the sample.

CDR1 SGDLS and CDR2 YYNGEE are derived from the germline V gene. The CDR3, cysteine through phenylalanine, is 16 amino acids long. Just CDR3 DNA is preserved here, 48 bases in frame from base 1. The V end loses 0 bases and the J end loses 8 bases, and a stretch of 17 bases separates them. The chain joins TRBV9 to TRBJ1-4, with no confidently assigned D gene. The origin of this receptor is a man aged 30 to 45 who received the YFV17D yellow fever vaccine. The starting material was PBMCs, obtained on the day of the yellow fever booster vaccination. The nucleotides read TGTGCCAGCAGCGTAGCGGGAGGGCAGACCGAGGAAAAACTGTTTTTT. This gives the protein CASSVAGGQTEEKLFF.